This TCR beta chain is drawn from a study of regulatory T cells in long-lasting Graves disease. Study in general: Positive TSH receptor antibodies alongside over 5 years of antithyroid drugs were what marked Graves' disease as persistent.

Points on this clonotype: The target antigen is unknown.

The V and J ends lost 2 bases and 6 bases respectively, with 14 bases between them. Germline V gene lookup returns CDR1 LGHNA and CDR2 YSLEER. This CDR3 region has 16 residues. General study findings and limits: Newly diagnosed Graves' patients had higher TCR diversity than persistent ones.

Time point specified: persistent/refractory GD, antithyroid drugs over 5 years with positive TRAb. TCR sequences were obtained from RNA taken from PBMCs. Assembly of TCR beta libraries relied on iRepertoire HTBI primers together with Arm-PCR of CDR3 regions. TCRdb reprocessed the multiplex PCR reads via MiXCR and lists one record per CDR3 protein. The sample lists some 440,000 distinct CDR3 sequences; less than 25% were seen once. The source of this sequence is a female donor with Graves disease. This chain connects TRBV4-3 to TRBJ1-6, with D maybe TRBD1 (6 bases). This specimen consisted of peripheral blood mononuclear cells (PBMCs), obtained when the disease was refractory, from a patient treated with antithyroid drugs. CDR3 region: CASSQTNRALNSPLHF. The DNA for the CDR3 is TGCGCCAGCAGCCAAACAAACAGGGCTCTTAATTCACCCCTCCACTTT.